This T cell receptor (beta chain) derives from a study of technical replicates of blood from several donors. The V segment lost 8 bases and the J segment 5 bases; nucleotides outside the gene matches: 5. Germline lookup yields CDR1 MDHEN and CDR2 SYDVKM. This CDR3 region has 13 residues. Method: immunoSEQ multiplex PCR; TCRdb's copy keeps in-frame clones and lacks some. The sample comprises tens of thousands of clones, 90% to 95% of which are singletons, and 0.2% to 0.3% rests with the top ten. The receptor's source is a human donor in good health. V and J are TRBV28 and TRBJ2-3; 9 nucleotides agree with TRBD1. Material: T cells isolated from PBMCs. CDR3 DNA: TGTGCCAGCCGGGACAGGGCGGTAGATACGCAGTATTTT. Translating it yields CASRDRAVDTQYF.